This T cell receptor (beta chain) was profiled in a study of beta chain features in type 1 diabetes (dated by TCRdb to the late 2010s). For the study in its entirety: No differences in mean age, gender distribution, total cell number or subset yield were found between patients and healthy donors. A total of 90 million to 120 million sorted cells were examined across all samples, and a strong correlation was observed between cell number per subset and RNA yield. In the study, recently diagnosed type 1 diabetes patients and matched healthy donors were compared on the TCRB repertoires of their sorted circulating CD4+ T cell subsets. Naive and central memory subsets were obtained from all 30 or so donors, but regulatory and stem cell-like memory subsets were isolated from only 8 patients and roughly 8 healthy donors. On the study overall, not on this receptor specifically: Because cDNA was sequenced instead of genomic DNA, highly expressing activated cells could be over-represented, though the groups showed no difference in activation or CD3 levels. In all four CD4+ subsets, TCRB CDR3 length was moderately but significantly shorter in type 1 diabetes patients. Only small numbers of individuals were included in the HLA sub-analyses, which left unresolved whether HLA type had any influence on TCRB rearrangement. The naive, central memory and regulatory TCRB repertoires appeared to resemble one another more closely among patients than among healthy donors. PCR may preferentially amplify shorter templates, but because patient and control samples were amplified and corrected together, any resulting skew would affect both groups equally. At VDJ recombination sites, type 1 diabetes patients had fewer insertions and more deleted nucleotides, which implies abnormalities in thymic rearrangement.

The CDR3 goes from the cysteine to the phenylalanine over 14 residues. Of all the DNA, just the CDR3 is kept, 42 bases in frame from base 1. The germline V gene sets CDR1 to MNHNS and CDR2 to SASEGT. The germline V and J ends show losses of 7 bases and 5 bases respectively, and no gene match explains 5 bases of the junction. From each donor, a single peripheral blood sample of around 0.12 L on average was drawn into heparinised tubes. Naive, central memory, regulatory and stem cell-like memory CD4+ T cells were sorted on a BD FACSAria II using a panel including CD45RO, CCR7, CD25, CD127, CD95 and CD27. All sorted populations exceeded 95% purity. PBMCs were separated immediately by Lymphoprep density gradient centrifugation and were stained directly, without being cultured. So that batch effects would be minimized, each experiment stained and sorted samples in pairs, pairing one healthy donor with one patient.

Turning to this clone: The target of this receptor is not known. Base qualities were left out, and no much larger clone turns up one base away.

All of the isolated RNA was reverse transcribed with the High Capacity cDNA Reverse Transcription Kit, so expressed TCRB transcripts were sequenced. Deep immunoSEQ sequencing was performed on naive, central memory and regulatory T cell samples, with an average of roughly 3.6 million total reads per sample. After sorted cells were lysed in RLT buffer, RNA was extracted with DNase-treated RNeasy Micro or Mini kits, with the choice depending on cell number. To prevent cross-contamination, each cell subset was processed individually, whereas patient and healthy donor samples were processed jointly. The immunoSEQ multiplex PCR was used to amplify TCRB sequences from cDNA, generating 87-bp fragments that spanned the CDR3 region. Sequencing of the amplicons was done on the Illumina HiSeq platform. As for the original processing: Synthetic template baselines were used to correct PCR bias computationally, reads within Hamming distance 2 were collapsed, and singletons that could not be merged were discarded. By aligning reads against IMGT, V, D and J genes, CDR3 length, and insertions or deletions at six rearrangement sites were assigned. Within each subset, clonotype counts were normalized to sorted cell number, after which true diversity and Gini coefficients were computed with the tcR R package. The overlap coefficient, calculated on TCRB nucleotide sequences, was used to measure repertoire sharing. This immuneACCESS table, as held by TCRdb, lists in-frame sequences with V and J called but not all clones. Of the missing ones, under half trace to an unresolved V gene in checked studies; the others have no known cause. V, J and clone size are taken as reported in that table, and D and trimming were inferred from the DNA itself. This sample comprises approximately 44,000 clones, around 50% of them detected only once. The ten largest account for less than 2.5% of the sample.

The rearrangement combines TRBV6-1 with TRBJ1-5, and 10 bases in between align with TRBD1. Sequences were obtained from Tregs from blood. The sample's cell subset or site, from its label and the paper: regulatory CD4+ T cells. The receptor's source is a young woman in good health. The CDR3 protein sequence reads: CASMGQGLDQPQHF. Read as DNA, the sequence is TGTGCCAGCATGGGACAGGGGCTCGATCAGCCCCAGCATTTT.